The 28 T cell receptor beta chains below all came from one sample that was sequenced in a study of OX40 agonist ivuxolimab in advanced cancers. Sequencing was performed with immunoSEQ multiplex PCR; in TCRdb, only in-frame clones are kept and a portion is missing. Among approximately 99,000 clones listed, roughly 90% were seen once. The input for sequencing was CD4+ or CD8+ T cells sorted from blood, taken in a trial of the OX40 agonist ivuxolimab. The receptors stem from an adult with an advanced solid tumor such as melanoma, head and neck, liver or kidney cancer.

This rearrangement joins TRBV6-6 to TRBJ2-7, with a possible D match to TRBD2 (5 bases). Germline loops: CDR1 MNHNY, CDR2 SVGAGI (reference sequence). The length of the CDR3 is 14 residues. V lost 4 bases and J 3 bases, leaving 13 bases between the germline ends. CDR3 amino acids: CASSSYSGDYEQYF. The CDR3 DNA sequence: TGTGCCAGCAGTTCCTACTCCGGGGACTACGAGCAGTACTTC.

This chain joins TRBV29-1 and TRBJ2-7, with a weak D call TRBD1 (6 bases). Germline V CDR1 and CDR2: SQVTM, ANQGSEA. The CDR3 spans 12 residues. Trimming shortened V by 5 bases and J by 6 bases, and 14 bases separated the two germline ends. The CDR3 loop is CSVLSGTSEQYF. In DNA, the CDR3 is TGCAGCGTTCTATCCGGGACAAGCGAGCAGTACTTC.

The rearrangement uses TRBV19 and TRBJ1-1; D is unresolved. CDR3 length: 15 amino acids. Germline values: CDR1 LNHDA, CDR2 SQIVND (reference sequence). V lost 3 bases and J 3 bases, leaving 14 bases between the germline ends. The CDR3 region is CASSMGRLRHTEAFF. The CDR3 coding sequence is TGTGCCAGTAGTATGGGTCGTCTCCGTCACACTGAAGCTTTCTTT.

CDR3 amino acids: CASSPLRSPLHF. The CDR3 nucleotides are TGTGCCAGCAGCCCCCTTCGGTCACCCCTCCACTTT. The chain carries TRBV5-4 and TRBJ1-6; no clear D gene. Germline assignment: CDR1 SGHNT and CDR2 YYREEE (reference sequence). Trimming removed 4 bases at V and 10 bases at J, with 9 bases between. This CDR3 has 12 residues.

The chain's CDR3 is CASSLFTAASTDTQYF. The CDR3 region has the DNA TGTGCCAGCAGCTTGTTCACAGCGGCTAGCACAGATACGCAGTATTTT. The chain links TRBV5-6 to TRBJ2-3, with a weak D call TRBD2 (5 bases). Deletions cut 1 base from V and 0 bases from J, with 12 bases between. This CDR3 is built from 16 residues. In germline, CDR1 is SGHDT, CDR2 YYEEEE. Variable domain in full (rest from reference TRBV5-6 and TRBJ2-3): DAGVTQSPTHLIKTRGQQVTLRCSPKSGHDTVSWYQQALGQGPQFIFQYYEEEERQRGNFPDRFSGHQFPNYSSELNVNALLLGDSALYLCASSLFTAASTDTQYFGPGTRLTVL.

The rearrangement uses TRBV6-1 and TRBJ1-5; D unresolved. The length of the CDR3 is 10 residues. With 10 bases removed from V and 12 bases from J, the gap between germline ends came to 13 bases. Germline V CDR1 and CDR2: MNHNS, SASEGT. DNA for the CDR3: TGTGCCACCGCCTACCTTGTCCAGCATTTT. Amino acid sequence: CATAYLVQHF.

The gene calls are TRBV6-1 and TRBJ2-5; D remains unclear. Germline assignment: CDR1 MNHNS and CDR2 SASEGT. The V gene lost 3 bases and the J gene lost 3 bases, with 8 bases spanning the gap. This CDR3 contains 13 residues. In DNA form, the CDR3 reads TGTGCCAGCAGTGATGGTCAGAAAGAGACCCAGTACTTC. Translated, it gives CASSDGQKETQYF.

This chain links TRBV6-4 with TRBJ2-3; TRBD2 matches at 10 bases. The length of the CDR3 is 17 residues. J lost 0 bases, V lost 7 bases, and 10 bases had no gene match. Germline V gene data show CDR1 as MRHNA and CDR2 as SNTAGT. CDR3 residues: CASKVAGGNPSTDTQYF. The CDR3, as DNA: TGTGCCAGCAAGGTAGCGGGGGGTAACCCTAGCACAGATACGCAGTATTTT.

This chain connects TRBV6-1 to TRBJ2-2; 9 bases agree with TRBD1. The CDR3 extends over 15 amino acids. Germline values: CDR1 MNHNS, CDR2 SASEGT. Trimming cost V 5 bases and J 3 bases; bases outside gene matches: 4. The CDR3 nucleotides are TGTGCCAGCAGTCGGGACAGGGCATACACCGGGGAGCTGTTTTTT. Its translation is CASSRDRAYTGELFF.

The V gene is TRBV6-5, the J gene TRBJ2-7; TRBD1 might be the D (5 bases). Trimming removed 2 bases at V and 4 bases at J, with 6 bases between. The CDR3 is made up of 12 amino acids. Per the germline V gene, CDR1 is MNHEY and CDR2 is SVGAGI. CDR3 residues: CASSYPGYEQYF. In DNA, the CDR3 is TGTGCCAGCAGTTACCCAGGGTACGAGCAGTACTTC.

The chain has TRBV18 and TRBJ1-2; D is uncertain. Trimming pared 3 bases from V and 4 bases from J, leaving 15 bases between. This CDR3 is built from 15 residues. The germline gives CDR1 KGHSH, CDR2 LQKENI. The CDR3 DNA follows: TGTGCCAGCTCACCTACCGGAGGGAGCCGCTATGGCTACACCTTC. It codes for CASSPTGGSRYGYTF. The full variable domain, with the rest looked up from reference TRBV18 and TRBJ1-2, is NAGVMQNPRHLVRRRGQEARLRCSPMKGHSHVYWYRQLPEEGLKFMVYLQKENIIDESGMPKERFSAEFPKEGPSILRIQQVVRGDSAAYFCASSPTGGSRYGYTFGSGTRLTVV.

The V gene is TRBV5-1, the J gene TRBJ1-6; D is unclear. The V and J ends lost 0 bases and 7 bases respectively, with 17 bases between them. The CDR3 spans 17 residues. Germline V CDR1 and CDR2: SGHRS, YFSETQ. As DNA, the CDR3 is TGCGCCAGCAGCTTGGAACCACAACCTTCCATGAATTCACCCCTCCACTTT. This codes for CASSLEPQPSMNSPLHF.

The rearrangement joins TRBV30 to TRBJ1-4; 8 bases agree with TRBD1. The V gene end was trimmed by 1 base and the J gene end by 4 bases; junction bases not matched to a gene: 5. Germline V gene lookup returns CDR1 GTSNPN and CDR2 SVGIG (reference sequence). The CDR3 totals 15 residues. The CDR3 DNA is TGTGCCTGGAGTGCCGGGACAGGTAGTAATGAAAAACTGTTTTTT. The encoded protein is CAWSAGTGSNEKLFF.

The DNA of the CDR3 is TGTGCCAGCTCTATAGAGTCCTACAATGAGCAGTTCTTC. This gives the protein CASSIESYNEQFF. V is TRBV18 and J is TRBJ2-1; D unclear. The CDR3 loop spans 13 amino acids. Trimming cost V 6 bases and J 1 base, with 7 bases left between them. CDR1 KGHSH and CDR2 LQKENI come from the germline V gene. Full variable domain (remainder filled in from reference TRBV18 and TRBJ2-1): NAGVMQNPRHLVRRRGQEARLRCSPMKGHSHVYWYRQLPEEGLKFMVYLQKENIIDESGMPKERFSAEFPKEGPSILRIQQVVRGDSAAYFCASSIESYNEQFFGPGTRLTVL.

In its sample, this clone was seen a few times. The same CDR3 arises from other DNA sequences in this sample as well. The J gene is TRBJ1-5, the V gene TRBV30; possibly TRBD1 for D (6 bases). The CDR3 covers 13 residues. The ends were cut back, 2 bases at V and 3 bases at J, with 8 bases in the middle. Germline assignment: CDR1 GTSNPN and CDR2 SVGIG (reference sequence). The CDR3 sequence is CAWSRQDNQPQHF. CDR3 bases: TGTGCCTGGAGTAGACAGGACAATCAGCCCCAGCATTTT.

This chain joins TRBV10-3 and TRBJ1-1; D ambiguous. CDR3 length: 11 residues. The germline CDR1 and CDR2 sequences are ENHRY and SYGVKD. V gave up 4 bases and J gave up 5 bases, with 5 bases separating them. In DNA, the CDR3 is TGTGCCATCAGTGGACAAACTGAAGCTTTCTTT. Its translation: CAISGQTEAFF.

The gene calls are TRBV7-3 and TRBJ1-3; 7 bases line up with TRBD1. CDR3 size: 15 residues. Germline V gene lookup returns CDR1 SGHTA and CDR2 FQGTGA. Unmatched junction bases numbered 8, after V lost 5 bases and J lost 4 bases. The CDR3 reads CASSPRQGPGNTIYF. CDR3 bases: TGTGCCAGCAGCCCCAGACAGGGACCCGGAAACACCATATATTTT.

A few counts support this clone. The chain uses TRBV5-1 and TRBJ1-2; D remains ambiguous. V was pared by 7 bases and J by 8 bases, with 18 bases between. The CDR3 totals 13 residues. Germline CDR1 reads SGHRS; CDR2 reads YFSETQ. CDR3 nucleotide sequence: TGCGCCAGCCCCCTTCCGTCGGGTGAGGGCTACACCTTC. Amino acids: CASPLPSGEGYTF.

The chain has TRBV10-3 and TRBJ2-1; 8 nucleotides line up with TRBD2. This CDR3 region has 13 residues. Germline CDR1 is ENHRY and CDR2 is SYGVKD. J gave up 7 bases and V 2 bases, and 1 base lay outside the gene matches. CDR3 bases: TGTGCCATCAGTGAGGCGGGGGGAAATGAGCAGTTCTTC. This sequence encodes CAISEAGGNEQFF.

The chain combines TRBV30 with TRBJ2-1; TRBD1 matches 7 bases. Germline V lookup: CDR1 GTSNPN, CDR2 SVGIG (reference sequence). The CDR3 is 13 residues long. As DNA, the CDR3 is TGTGCTTACCAGGGACAGTCCTACAATGAGCAGTTCTTC. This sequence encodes CAYQGQSYNEQFF.

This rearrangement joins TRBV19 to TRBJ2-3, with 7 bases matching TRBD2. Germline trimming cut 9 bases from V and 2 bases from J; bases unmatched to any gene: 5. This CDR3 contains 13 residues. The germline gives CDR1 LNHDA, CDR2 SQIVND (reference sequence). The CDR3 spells CASQRGNTDTQYF. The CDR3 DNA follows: TGTGCCAGCCAGCGGGGTAACACAGATACGCAGTATTTT.

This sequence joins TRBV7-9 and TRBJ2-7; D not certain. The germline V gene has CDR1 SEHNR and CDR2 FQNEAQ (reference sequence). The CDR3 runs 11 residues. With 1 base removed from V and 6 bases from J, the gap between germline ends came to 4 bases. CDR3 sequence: CASSLVAEQYF. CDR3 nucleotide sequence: TGTGCCAGCAGCTTAGTGGCCGAGCAGTACTTC.

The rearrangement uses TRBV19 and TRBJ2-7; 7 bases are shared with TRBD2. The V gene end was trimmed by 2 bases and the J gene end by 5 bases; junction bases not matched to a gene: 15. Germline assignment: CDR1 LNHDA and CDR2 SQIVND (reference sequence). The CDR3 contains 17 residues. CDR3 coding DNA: TGTGCCAGTAGTATAAGACTCGGGGCGGGAGAATCCCACGAGCAGTACTTC. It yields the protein CASSIRLGAGESHEQYF.

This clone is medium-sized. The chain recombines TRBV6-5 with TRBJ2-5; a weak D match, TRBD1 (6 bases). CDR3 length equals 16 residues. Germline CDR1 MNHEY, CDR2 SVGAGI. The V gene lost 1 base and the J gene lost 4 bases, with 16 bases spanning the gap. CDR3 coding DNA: TGTGCCAGCAGTTACTGGGGGACACCTGATGCAGAGACCCAGTACTTC. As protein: CASSYWGTPDAETQYF.

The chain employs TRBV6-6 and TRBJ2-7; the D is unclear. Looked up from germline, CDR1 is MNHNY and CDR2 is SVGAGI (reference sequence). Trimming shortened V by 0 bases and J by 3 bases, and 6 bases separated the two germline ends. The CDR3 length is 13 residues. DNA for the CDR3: TGTGCCAGCAGTTACTCGCATGGCTACGAGCAGTACTTC. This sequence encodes CASSYSHGYEQYF.

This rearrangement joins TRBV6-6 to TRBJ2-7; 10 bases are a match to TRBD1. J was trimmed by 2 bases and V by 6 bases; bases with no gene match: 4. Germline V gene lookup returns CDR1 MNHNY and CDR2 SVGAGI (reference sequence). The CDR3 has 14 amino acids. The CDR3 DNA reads TGTGCCAGCAGACCGGACAGGGGGGCCTACGAGCAGTACTTC. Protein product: CASRPDRGAYEQYF.

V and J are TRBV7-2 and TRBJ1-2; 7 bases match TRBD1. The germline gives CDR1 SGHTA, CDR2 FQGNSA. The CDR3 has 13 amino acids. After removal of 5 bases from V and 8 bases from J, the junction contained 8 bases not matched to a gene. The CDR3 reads CASSVNRGWGYTF. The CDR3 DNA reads TGTGCCAGCAGCGTAAACAGGGGTTGGGGCTACACCTTC.

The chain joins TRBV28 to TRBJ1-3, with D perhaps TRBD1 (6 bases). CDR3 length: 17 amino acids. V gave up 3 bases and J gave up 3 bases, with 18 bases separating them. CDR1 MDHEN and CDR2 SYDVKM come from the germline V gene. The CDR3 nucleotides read TGTGCCAGCAGTTTCCCTACGGCAGGGGCCGGTGGAAACACCATATATTTT. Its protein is CASSFPTAGAGGNTIYF.